These 11 T cell receptor beta chains were all obtained from the same sample, sequenced in a study of T cell responses to AZD1222 COVID-19 vaccine. The protocol was immunoSEQ multiplex PCR, while the TCRdb copy is restricted to in-frame clones and leaves out a portion. The sample consists of 100,000 to 150,000 clones, around 93% of them appearing once. The sequencing used peripheral blood, collected on day 0 of AZD1222 vaccination. These receptors came from an adult in good health.

J is TRBJ1-1 and V is TRBV2; perhaps TRBD1 as D (5 bases). Per germline, CDR1 SNHLY and CDR2 FYNNEI. Trimming stripped 7 bases from V and 5 bases from J, with 23 bases between. The CDR3 is made up of 16 amino acids. This chain's CDR3 is CASIGDSTLQWTEAFF. As DNA, the CDR3 is TGTGCCAGCATCGGTGACAGCACACTGCAGTGGACTGAAGCTTTCTTT.

This chain links TRBV20-1 with TRBJ1-2; D is unresolved. The CDR3 extends over 10 amino acids. Trimming took 6 bases from V and 4 from J, leaving 6 bases between them. Germline assignment: CDR1 DFQATT and CDR2 SNEGSKA (reference sequence). This CDR3 is CSAWVYGYTF. The CDR3 nucleotides read TGCAGTGCCTGGGTCTATGGCTACACCTTC.

This chain links TRBV19 with TRBJ2-5, with D unclear. Germline values: CDR1 LNHDA, CDR2 SQIVND (reference sequence). Trimming cost V 3 bases and J 5 bases, with 4 bases left between them. The CDR3 totals 11 residues. CDR3 region: CASSIAETQYF. CDR3 bases: TGTGCCAGTAGTATCGCGGAGACCCAGTACTTC.

The J gene is TRBJ2-1, the V gene TRBV7-6; maybe TRBD2 (6 bases). The CDR3 totals 15 residues. Looked up from germline, CDR1 is SGHVS and CDR2 is FNYEAQ. Trimming cost V 5 bases and J 2 bases, with 13 bases left between them. CDR3 residues: CASSTLALPYNEQFF. DNA of the CDR3: TGTGCCAGCAGCACCCTAGCGCTTCCCTACAATGAGCAGTTCTTC.

This chain links TRBV19 with TRBJ1-4, with D uncertain. Germline V gene lookup returns CDR1 LNHDA and CDR2 SQIVND (reference sequence). Trimming took 4 bases from V and 0 from J, leaving 9 bases between them. This CDR3 region has 15 residues. CDR3 sequence: CASSTDGPTNEKLFF. The CDR3 coding sequence is TGTGCCAGTAGTACGGACGGACCAACTAATGAAAAACTGTTTTTT.

The V call is TRBV10-3, the J call TRBJ2-7; 12 positions agree with TRBD1. Germline-derived CDR1 and CDR2 are ENHRY and SYGVKD. With V trimmed by 0 bases and J by 4 bases, 10 bases remained unmatched. CDR3 length: 18 residues. The CDR3 region is CAISESGTGGAFRYEQYF. The CDR3 DNA reads TGTGCCATCAGTGAGTCGGGGACAGGGGGCGCGTTTCGGTACGAGCAGTACTTC.

This chain joins TRBV5-6 and TRBJ2-1; the match to TRBD1 covers 7 bases. Germline-derived CDR1 and CDR2 are SGHDT and YYEEEE. CDR3 length equals 14 residues. The V segment lost 4 bases and the J segment 7 bases; nucleotides outside the gene matches: 8. For the CDR3, the DNA is TGTGCCAGCAGCACAATCGGACAGGTTAATGAGCAGTTCTTC. It yields the protein CASSTIGQVNEQFF.

This clone was seen just once. V is TRBV3-1 (or the pseudogene TRBV3-2) and J is TRBJ2-1; 8 bases align to TRBD2. With 0 bases clipped from V and 2 bases from J, the junction kept 9 bases outside the gene matches. Germline V gene data show CDR1 as LGHDT and CDR2 as YNNKEL (reference sequence). This CDR3 has 18 amino acids. CDR3 sequence reads: CASSQDRREGLPYNEQFF. The CDR3 region has the DNA TGTGCCAGCAGCCAAGATCGACGGGAGGGCCTTCCCTACAATGAGCAGTTCTTC.

The J gene is TRBJ1-4, the V gene TRBV6-2 or TRBV6-3; no clear D. V was trimmed by 0 bases and J by 0 bases, leaving 11 bases between them. Germline assignment: CDR1 MNHEY and CDR2 SVGEGT. This CDR3 is 17 amino acids long. The CDR3 nucleotides read TGTGCCAGCAGTTACTCGGCGCGGGAAGCAACTAATGAAAAACTGTTTTTT. It encodes CASSYSAREATNEKLFF.

The gene calls are TRBV27 and TRBJ2-1, with TRBD2 identical over 11 bases. Germline CDR1 reads MNHEY; CDR2 reads SMNVEV (reference sequence). V lost 5 bases to trimming and J lost 8 bases; unmatched junction nucleotides: 5. The CDR3 contains 14 residues. The CDR3 loop is CASSITSGSYEQFF. The DNA of the CDR3 is TGTGCCAGCAGTATTACTAGCGGGAGTTATGAGCAGTTCTTC.

The J gene is TRBJ1-2, the V gene TRBV2, with a possible D match to TRBD1 (6 bases). The CDR3 contains 19 residues. CDR1 is SNHLY, CDR2 FYNNEI, per germline. V was shortened by 3 bases and J by 5 bases, with 28 bases between the two germline ends. CDR3 bases: TGTGCCAGCAGTGAGGGATTGGGGGGGGCGCGGATCTCCGGTTATGGCTACACCTTC. Encoded protein: CASSEGLGGARISGYGYTF.